Below, 30 T cell receptor beta chains from the same sample are listed, as sequenced in a study of T cells expressing NK-cell markers (dated by TCRdb to the early 2020s). The library came from 5' RACE. TCRdb shows the sequencer as Illumina HiSeq 2000. Reads reprocessed by TCRdb are summarized as one entry per CDR3 protein sequence, and DNA is absent. The sample's own table lists about 260,000 distinct CDR3 sequences. More than 3.5% of the sample goes to the ten largest clones. Source material: blood T cells: a sorted CD56 or NKG2C T cell subset, CD4+ or CD8+ T cells, or bulk PBMC T cells (not recorded which). The source of these receptors is a woman aged 18 to 75 in good health.

The gene calls are TRBV11-3 and TRBJ2-3. The CDR3 contains 13 residues. Germline V gene sequence: CDR1 SGHNT, CDR2 YENEEA. The CDR3 protein is CASSFQGLDTQYF.

The V gene is TRBV5-1, the J gene TRBJ2-1; the D call from TCRdb, TRBD1, cannot be confirmed without DNA. The CDR3 consists of 18 residues. CDR1 is SGHRS and CDR2 is YFSETQ in the germline V gene. The CDR3: CASSLVGVWGEQHNEQFF.

The CDR3 region is CASSIEGVPYNEQFF. This rearrangement joins TRBV19 to TRBJ2-1; as DNA is missing, the TRBD1 call by TCRdb cannot be tested. The CDR3 loop spans 15 amino acids. In germline, CDR1 is LNHDA, CDR2 SQIVND (reference sequence).

The gene calls are TRBV6-6 and TRBJ1-5; TCRdb calls TRBD1, which cannot be checked without DNA. The CDR3 is made up of 13 amino acids. Germline assignment: CDR1 MNHNY and CDR2 SVGAGI (reference sequence). CDR3 amino acids: CATGQQPNQPQHF.

This sequence joins TRBV20-1 and TRBJ1-2; no DNA is available, so the TRBD1 call from TCRdb remains unchecked. The CDR3 is made up of 15 amino acids. In germline, CDR1 is DFQATT, CDR2 SNEGSKA (reference sequence). The CDR3 loop is CSARVRDIRIYGYTF.

V and J are TRBV12-5 and TRBJ2-3. The CDR3 contains 12 residues. Germline V gene sequence: CDR1 LGHNT, CDR2 FRNRAP. The CDR3 loop reads CASGDNTDTQYF.

This chain connects TRBV20-1 to TRBJ1-2; TCRdb calls TRBD1, which cannot be checked without DNA. Germline CDR1 DFQATT, CDR2 SNEGSKA (reference sequence). The CDR3 length is 15 residues. CDR3 loop: CSARNRQGRNYGYTF.

This chain connects TRBV6-4 to TRBJ2-2; as DNA is missing, the TRBD2 call by TCRdb cannot be tested. This CDR3 is built from 15 residues. CDR1 MRHNA and CDR2 SNTAGT come from the germline V gene. CDR3 sequence reads: CASKGPSGSPGELFF.

The genes are TRBV4-3 and TRBJ2-1; TCRdb outputs TRBD2, but without DNA this stays unchecked. The germline CDR1 and CDR2 sequences are LGHNA and YSLEER. The CDR3 runs 19 residues. The CDR3 is CASSQDPGTSGGEANEQFF.

The chain employs TRBV4-2 and TRBJ2-1; there is no DNA to check the TCRdb D call of TRBD1. The CDR3 has 15 amino acids. Germline V gene data show CDR1 as LGHNA and CDR2 as YNFKEQ. This CDR3 reads CASSQLRDSRPLEFF.

The chain is built from TRBV12-3 or TRBV12-4 and TRBJ2-3; no DNA is available, so the TRBD1 call from TCRdb remains unchecked. CDR3 length: 15 residues. The CDR3: CASSQRGSSTDTQYF.

The gene calls are TRBV5-6 and TRBJ1-6; TCRdb's D call of TRBD1 is untestable without DNA. This CDR3 has 14 amino acids. Per the germline V gene, CDR1 is SGHDT and CDR2 is YYEEEE. CDR3 residues: CASSFNRGRSPLHF.

V usage is TRBV7-9 and J usage is TRBJ1-5. The CDR3 runs to 14 residues. From germline, CDR1 is SEHNR and CDR2 FQNEAQ (reference sequence). The CDR3 reads CASSLVLLNQPQHF.

The genes are TRBV7-9 and TRBJ1-1. The CDR3 runs to 14 residues. Germline CDR1 and CDR2: SEHNR and FQNEAQ (reference sequence). The CDR3 sequence: CASSFPVQGTEAFF. Using reference TRBV7-9 and TRBJ1-1 for the parts outside the CDR3, the full variable domain is DTGVSQNPRHKITKRGQNVTFRCDPISEHNRLYWYRQTLGQGPEFLTYFQNEAQLEKSRLLSDRFSAERPKGSFSTLEIQRTEQGDSAMYLCASSFPVQGTEAFFGQGTRLTVV.

The chain uses TRBV3-1 and TRBJ1-3; the TRBD1 assignment by TCRdb is unverifiable without DNA. This CDR3 is built from 15 residues. Per germline, CDR1 LGHDT and CDR2 YNNKEL (reference sequence). This chain's CDR3 is CASEQGGGSGNTIYF.

The chain combines TRBV5-1 with TRBJ1-6; TCRdb reports TRBD1, a call that lacks DNA to check it against. The CDR3 consists of 15 residues. Per germline, CDR1 SGHRS and CDR2 YFSETQ. The CDR3 sequence is CASSRTGGLDSPLHF.

This chain joins TRBV20-1 and TRBJ2-5. The germline V gene encodes CDR1 DFQATT and CDR2 SNEGSKA (reference sequence). The CDR3 has 12 residues. The chain's CDR3 is CSARSKEETQYF.

The J gene is TRBJ2-7, the V gene TRBV7-9. The CDR3 has 14 residues. Germline V gene lookup returns CDR1 SEHNR and CDR2 FQNEAQ (reference sequence). CDR3 sequence reads: CASSLAGSPYEQYF. The variable domain in full, completed from reference TRBV7-9 and TRBJ2-7, reads DTGVSQNPRHKITKRGQNVTFRCDPISEHNRLYWYRQTLGQGPEFLTYFQNEAQLEKSRLLSDRFSAERPKGSFSTLEIQRTEQGDSAMYLCASSLAGSPYEQYFGPGTRLTVT.

This chain uses TRBV4-3 with TRBJ2-4; TCRdb indicates TRBD1, and absent DNA this call remains unverified. The CDR3 is 15 residues long. Germline values: CDR1 LGHNA, CDR2 YSLEER. This CDR3 is CASSQDTGGLDIQYF.

The rearrangement uses TRBV29-1 and TRBJ2-1; without DNA, the TCRdb call of TRBD2 cannot be checked. The V gene's germline CDR1 is SQVTM and CDR2 ANQGSEA. The CDR3 runs 14 residues. The CDR3 protein is CSVMTSLGYNEQFF.

The gene calls are TRBV7-8 and TRBJ2-1; TCRdb designates TRBD1, a call that cannot be tested without DNA. Per germline, CDR1 SGHVS and CDR2 FQNEAQ. There are 13 residues in the CDR3. CDR3: CASSLRQGTEQFF.

The chain employs TRBV20-1 and TRBJ2-3; as DNA is missing, the TRBD1 call by TCRdb cannot be tested. This CDR3 is 14 amino acids long. In germline, CDR1 is DFQATT, CDR2 SNEGSKA (reference sequence). The CDR3 loop is CSAPGGGALDTQYF.

This chain joins TRBV6-2 or TRBV6-3 and TRBJ2-2; without DNA, the TCRdb call of TRBD1 cannot be checked. In germline, CDR1 is MNHEY, CDR2 SVGEGT. The CDR3 length is 13 residues. CDR3: CASNPGATGELFF.

The chain carries TRBV30 and TRBJ1-5; there is no DNA to check the TCRdb D call of TRBD1. The CDR3 extends over 16 amino acids. Germline assignment: CDR1 GTSNPN and CDR2 SVGIG (reference sequence). This chain's CDR3 is CAWSVRPGKLHQPQHF.

V gene TRBV12-3 or TRBV12-4 combines with J gene TRBJ2-3; without DNA, the TCRdb call of TRBD1 cannot be checked. The CDR3 sequence is 14 residues long. The CDR3 loop reads CASSSLGADPTQYF.

The rearrangement uses TRBV7-2 and TRBJ1-1; TCRdb outputs TRBD1, but without DNA this stays unchecked. CDR1 is SGHTA, CDR2 FQGNSA, per germline. The CDR3 has 14 amino acids. CDR3: CASSLTGIRTEAFF.

The chain's CDR3 is CASSPVGAGVAKNIQYF. The chain is built from TRBV12-3 or TRBV12-4 and TRBJ2-4; the D call from TCRdb, TRBD2, cannot be confirmed without DNA. The CDR3 extends over 17 amino acids.

The rearrangement joins TRBV10-3 to TRBJ1-5; TCRdb's D call, TRBD1, is unchecked because there is no DNA. Germline CDR1 and CDR2: ENHRY and SYGVKD. This CDR3 is built from 14 residues. CDR3 residues: CAISESGGFQPQHF.

The chain combines TRBV4-1 with TRBJ2-1; absent DNA, TCRdb's TRBD2 call cannot be checked. The CDR3 length is 17 residues. CDR1 and CDR2 (germline): MGHRA, YSYEKL. CDR3 region: CASSQRLAGVEYNEQFF.

The chain's CDR3 is CASSLGLAGTNEQFF. The chain combines TRBV5-4 with TRBJ2-1; TCRdb returns TRBD2, unconfirmable since there is no DNA. Germline V gene lookup returns CDR1 SGHNT and CDR2 YYREEE (reference sequence). The CDR3 length is 15 residues.